Below are 30 T cell receptor beta chains sequenced from a single sample in a study of control samples from healthy donors and cancer patients. Sequencing was performed with immunoSEQ multiplex PCR; in TCRdb, only in-frame clones are kept and a portion is missing. The sample has 55,000 to 65,000 clones; more than 70% are singletons. Sequencing was carried out using PBMCs. These receptor sequences come from an older woman with lung cancer.

The gene calls are TRBV5-6 and TRBJ2-2, with D unresolved. Trimming took 0 bases from V and 4 from J, leaving 4 bases between them. This CDR3 region has 13 residues. The germline V gene encodes CDR1 SGHDT and CDR2 YYEEEE. The CDR3 reads CASSLALTGELFF. The DNA for the CDR3 is TGTGCCAGCAGCTTGGCACTCACCGGGGAGCTGTTTTTT.

The sample holds one count of this clone. The rearrangement links TRBV24-1 to TRBJ2-3; 8 bases map to TRBD2. CDR3 size: 16 residues. Germline trimming cut 5 bases from V and 0 bases from J; bases unmatched to any gene: 6. Germline V gene sequence: CDR1 KGHDR, CDR2 SFDVKD. The CDR3 DNA follows: TGTGCCACCAGTGCGGGGGGGGGTGTTAGCACAGATACGCAGTATTTT. Protein product: CATSAGGGVSTDTQYF.

Regarding this clone: Since a much larger clone is just one base distant, this may be a read error. This sample includes further DNA sequences coding for the same CDR3. This chain connects TRBV7-3 to TRBJ1-1; a weak D match, TRBD1 (5 bases). V was trimmed by 5 bases and J by 2 bases, leaving 9 bases between them. CDR3 length equals 13 residues. The V gene's germline CDR1 is SGHTA and CDR2 FQGTGA. CDR3 amino acids: CASSVDRNTEAFF. The CDR3, as DNA: TGTGCCAGCAGCGTCGACAGAAACACTGAAGCTTTCTTT.

The chain recombines TRBV5-5 with TRBJ2-7, with D uncertain. Trimming pared 2 bases from V and 2 bases from J, leaving 11 bases between. CDR3 size: 14 residues. Looked up from germline, CDR1 is SGHKS and CDR2 is YYEKEE (reference sequence). Written as DNA, the CDR3 is TGTGCCAGCAGCTTTAGGGCGGAACCCTACGAGCAGTACTTC. It encodes CASSFRAEPYEQYF.

V and J are TRBV5-1 and TRBJ2-3, with 14 bases identical to TRBD2. V lost 0 bases and J lost 2; bases outside the gene matches: 2. CDR3 size: 17 residues. CDR1 and CDR2 (germline): SGHRS, YFSETQ. The DNA for the CDR3 is TGCGCCAGCAGCTTGGGACTAGCGGGAGGGAACACAGATACGCAGTATTTT. Amino acids: CASSLGLAGGNTDTQYF. The entire variable domain, with the rest obtained from reference TRBV5-1 and TRBJ2-3, is as follows: KAGVTQTPRYLIKTRGQQVTLSCSPISGHRSVSWYQQTPGQGLQFLFEYFSETQRNKGNFPGRFSGRQFSNSRSEMNVSTLELGDSALYLCASSLGLAGGNTDTQYFGPGTRLTVL.

The chain recombines TRBV5-1 with TRBJ1-1, with D tentatively TRBD1 (6 bases). V lost 3 bases and J lost 4, with 13 bases in between. Per germline, CDR1 SGHRS and CDR2 YFSETQ. The CDR3 has 14 amino acids. The CDR3 reads CASSSQGGGTEAFF. CDR3 DNA sequence: TGCGCCAGCAGCTCCCAGGGAGGGGGCACTGAAGCTTTCTTT.

This chain uses TRBV10-3 with TRBJ2-3; D not certain. The CDR3 has 11 amino acids. CDR1 is ENHRY, CDR2 SYGVKD, per germline. Trimming took 10 bases from V and 0 from J, leaving 5 bases between them. The CDR3 spells CATISTDTQYF. As DNA, the CDR3 is TGTGCCACCATAAGCACAGATACGCAGTATTTT.

This clone was seen only once. The V gene is TRBV13, the J gene TRBJ2-1; D possibly corresponds to TRBD1 (6 bases). Germline V CDR1 and CDR2: PRHDT, FYEKMQ (reference sequence). This CDR3 has 13 amino acids. With 11 bases removed from V and 4 bases from J, the gap between germline ends came to 15 bases. CDR3 nucleotide sequence: TGTGCCCCCTGGGGGCCCCAATACAATGAGCAGTTCTTC. It yields the protein CAPWGPQYNEQFF.

This chain joins TRBV12-3 or TRBV12-4 and TRBJ1-2; perhaps TRBD1 as D (6 bases). The CDR3 is made up of 13 amino acids. V lost 3 bases and J 8 bases, leaving 13 bases between the germline ends. CDR3 residues: CASSFLGAEGYTF. The CDR3 nucleotides are TGTGCCAGCAGTTTCCTGGGGGCGGAAGGCTACACCTTC.

V usage is TRBV5-6 and J usage is TRBJ2-7; TRBD1 agrees at 7 bases. Germline values: CDR1 SGHDT, CDR2 YYEEEE. Trimming removed 4 bases from V and 1 base from J; junction bases left unmatched: 5. The CDR3 has 14 residues. The chain's CDR3 is CASSPLGQSYEQYF. In DNA form, the CDR3 reads TGTGCCAGCAGCCCACTGGGACAGTCCTACGAGCAGTACTTC. The full variable domain, with the rest looked up from reference TRBV5-6 and TRBJ2-7, is DAGVTQSPTHLIKTRGQQVTLRCSPKSGHDTVSWYQQALGQGPQFIFQYYEEEERQRGNFPDRFSGHQFPNYSSELNVNALLLGDSALYLCASSPLGQSYEQYFGPGTRLTVT.

V and J are TRBV19 and TRBJ1-5; the D is unclear. The V end lost 5 bases, the J end lost 1 base, and 9 bases lay between the germline ends. The CDR3 has 14 residues. The V gene's germline CDR1 is LNHDA and CDR2 SQIVND (reference sequence). The CDR3 is CASSPRESNQPQHF. The CDR3 nucleotides are TGTGCCAGTAGTCCAAGGGAGAGCAATCAGCCCCAGCATTTT.

The chain is built from TRBV5-4 and TRBJ2-5, with 8 bases identical to TRBD2. With 3 bases clipped from V and 5 bases from J, the junction kept 15 bases outside the gene matches. The CDR3 sequence is 17 residues long. Germline values: CDR1 SGHNT, CDR2 YYREEE (reference sequence). CDR3 residues: CASSSRRQSGGAETQYF. CDR3 in DNA: TGTGCCAGCAGCTCCCGGCGGCAATCGGGGGGGGCGGAGACCCAGTACTTC. The variable domain in full, with the rest retrieved from reference TRBV5-4 and TRBJ2-5, is ETGVTQSPTHLIKTRGQQVTLRCSSQSGHNTVSWYQQALGQGPQFIFQYYREEENGRGNFPPRFSGLQFPNYSSELNVNALELDDSALYLCASSSRRQSGGAETQYFGPGTRLLVL.

The V gene is TRBV2, the J gene TRBJ1-5; unclear D gene. The CDR3 extends over 12 amino acids. Trimming took 4 bases from V and 5 from J, leaving 6 bases between them. The germline V gene has CDR1 SNHLY and CDR2 FYNNEI. The CDR3 region has the DNA TGTGCCAGCAGTGGGTGGGATCAGCCCCAGCATTTT. Protein: CASSGWDQPQHF.

CDR3 sequence reads: CASSQKGTSEQYF. The CDR3 DNA reads as TGTGCCAGCAGCCAAAAAGGGACTAGCGAGCAGTACTTC. The chain combines TRBV3-1 (or the pseudogene TRBV3-2) with TRBJ2-7; the match to TRBD2 covers 8 bases. Trimming cost V 2 bases and J 6 bases; bases outside gene matches: 3. The length of the CDR3 is 13 residues. Looked up from germline, CDR1 is LGHDT and CDR2 is YNNKEL (reference sequence).

This clone was seen only a few times. V and J are TRBV5-5 and TRBJ2-7, with 7 positions matching TRBD1. After removal of 3 bases from V and 6 bases from J, the junction contained 9 bases not matched to a gene. Germline loops: CDR1 SGHKS, CDR2 YYEKEE (reference sequence). The CDR3 sequence is 14 residues long. The CDR3 DNA follows: TGTGCCAGCAGCTCCCGGGACAGAGCCACCGAGCAGTACTTC. Its protein product is CASSSRDRATEQYF.

The chain couples TRBV2 to TRBJ2-1; 11 bases are shared with TRBD2. J gave up 7 bases and V 6 bases, and 8 bases lay outside the gene matches. The CDR3 contains 15 residues. The germline CDR1 and CDR2 sequences are SNHLY and FYNNEI. CDR3 loop: CASRSGSGRGNEQFF. CDR3 nucleotides: TGTGCCAGCAGGTCCGGTAGCGGGAGGGGAAATGAGCAGTTCTTC.

CDR3 region: CASSLMWGFGSTDTQYF. CDR3 DNA: TGTGCCAGCAGCTTAATGTGGGGGTTTGGAAGCACAGATACGCAGTATTTT. The chain employs TRBV5-5 and TRBJ2-3; perhaps D is TRBD1 or TRBD2 (5 bases each). CDR1 and CDR2 from the germline V gene are SGHKS and YYEKEE (reference sequence). Trimming pared 2 bases from V and 0 bases from J, leaving 16 bases between. The length of the CDR3 is 17 residues.

This clone was recorded once. The chain recombines TRBV7-9 with TRBJ1-1; 8 bases agree with TRBD1. CDR1 is SEHNR and CDR2 is FQNEAQ in the germline V gene (reference sequence). Trimming removed 5 bases from V and 1 base from J; junction bases left unmatched: 3. The CDR3 consists of 14 residues. CDR3 nucleotide sequence: TGTGCCAGCAGCCGCGGACAGGGGAACACTGAAGCTTTCTTT. Amino acids: CASSRGQGNTEAFF.

This clone has only a few counts. This chain joins TRBV19 and TRBJ1-5, with 8 bases identical to TRBD1. Germline CDR1 is LNHDA and CDR2 is SQIVND (reference sequence). This CDR3 spans 15 amino acids. The junction had 8 bases not matched to a gene; V was cut back by 7 bases and J by 3 bases. The CDR3 DNA reads TGTGCCAGTACCAAGGGACAGGCCCTCAATCAGCCCCAGCATTTT. This translates into CASTKGQALNQPQHF.

The chain is built from TRBV20-1 and TRBJ2-3, with TRBD2 as a possible D gene (7 bases). V was cut by 5 bases and J by 0 bases, with 15 bases left in between. Germline-derived CDR1 and CDR2 are DFQATT and SNEGSKA (reference sequence). The CDR3 totals 15 residues. The CDR3 sequence is CSAGGGGQSTDTQYF. The CDR3 DNA sequence: TGCAGTGCTGGTGGGGGGGGGCAAAGCACAGATACGCAGTATTTT.

V gene TRBV4-1 combines with J gene TRBJ2-1, with 12 positions matching TRBD2. Germline CDR1 reads MGHRA; CDR2 reads YSYEKL. CDR3 length: 16 amino acids. J gave up 2 bases and V 1 base, and 0 bases lay outside the gene matches. In DNA, the CDR3 is TGCGCCAGCAGCCAAGGGACTAGCGGGACCTACAATGAGCAGTTCTTC. It translates to CASSQGTSGTYNEQFF.

The chain combines TRBV5-5 with TRBJ2-7; 8 nucleotides line up with TRBD1. V lost 3 bases to trimming and J lost 7 bases; unmatched junction nucleotides: 9. The V gene's germline CDR1 is SGHKS and CDR2 YYEKEE (reference sequence). This CDR3 region has 14 residues. In DNA, the CDR3 is TGTGCCAGCAGCTATGGACAGGGACCGTCAGAGCAGTACTTC. Protein: CASSYGQGPSEQYF.

This sequence joins TRBV3-1 (or the pseudogene TRBV3-2) and TRBJ1-2; possible D gene TRBD1, 5 bases. CDR1 and CDR2 (germline): LGHDT, YNNKEL (reference sequence). V was clipped by 0 bases and J by 5 bases, with 13 bases between them. The CDR3 extends over 15 amino acids. CDR3 coding DNA: TGTGCCAGCAGCCAAGATCGAACAACAGGTTATGGCTACACCTTC. It is translated as CASSQDRTTGYGYTF.

The genes are TRBV5-1 and TRBJ2-7, with TRBD2 as a possible D gene (6 bases). The CDR3 has 15 amino acids. Germline V CDR1 and CDR2: SGHRS, YFSETQ. V lost 3 bases and J 6 bases, leaving 19 bases between the germline ends. As DNA, the CDR3 is TGCGCCAGCAGCTACCTAGCGACTCCCGAAAGCGAGCAGTACTTC. Encoded protein: CASSYLATPESEQYF.

The chain links TRBV29-1 to TRBJ1-1; TRBD1 aligns across 7 bases. V gave up 3 bases and J gave up 7 bases; unmatched junction bases: 5. The CDR3 is 12 amino acids. Germline CDR1 is SQVTM and CDR2 is ANQGSEA. CDR3 sequence (DNA): TGCAGCGTTGACAGGGGGACGGATGAAGCTTTCTTT. Encoded protein: CSVDRGTDEAFF.

This clone appeared a few times. The chain is built from TRBV9 and TRBJ2-3, with 7 positions matching TRBD1. J gave up 3 bases and V 3 bases, and 7 bases lay outside the gene matches. The germline V gene encodes CDR1 SGDLS and CDR2 YYNGEE. The CDR3 sequence is 15 residues long. Here the CDR3 DNA reads TGTGCCAGCAGCGGTGGGACAGAGGGGACAGATACGCAGTATTTT. Its translation: CASSGGTEGTDTQYF.

The chain uses TRBV28 and TRBJ2-6; D remains ambiguous. Germline V lookup: CDR1 MDHEN, CDR2 SYDVKM. The CDR3 totals 15 residues. V dropped 7 bases and J dropped 1 base, with 11 bases sitting between them. For the CDR3, the DNA is TGTGCCAGCACCTTGGGGTTTTCTGGGGCCAACGTCCTGACTTTC. Translated: CASTLGFSGANVLTF. Using reference TRBV28 and TRBJ2-6 for the parts outside the CDR3, the full variable domain is DVKVTQSSRYLVKRTGEKVFLECVQDMDHENMFWYRQDPGLGLRLIYFSYDVKMKEKGDIPEGYSVSREKKERFSLILESASTNQTSMYLCASTLGFSGANVLTFGAGSRLTVL.

The gene calls are TRBV7-9 and TRBJ1-4, with D tentatively TRBD1 (6 bases). V was trimmed by 5 bases and J by 0 bases, leaving 10 bases between them. The CDR3 is made up of 15 amino acids. Germline V CDR1 and CDR2: SEHNR, FQNEAQ (reference sequence). CDR3 residues: CASSGGAATNEKLFF. The CDR3, as DNA: TGTGCCAGCAGCGGGGGGGCTGCAACTAATGAAAAACTGTTTTTT. The full variable domain, with the rest looked up from reference TRBV7-9 and TRBJ1-4, is DTGVSQNPRHKITKRGQNVTFRCDPISEHNRLYWYRQTLGQGPEFLTYFQNEAQLEKSRLLSDRFSAERPKGSFSTLEIQRTEQGDSAMYLCASSGGAATNEKLFFGSGTQLSVL.

The rearrangement links TRBV5-1 to TRBJ1-3; unclear D gene. The CDR3 runs to 13 residues. Germline loops: CDR1 SGHRS, CDR2 YFSETQ. V was pared by 4 bases and J by 4 bases, with 9 bases between. CDR3 coding DNA: TGCGCCAGCAGCGCAGATCCGGGAAACACCATATATTTT. It specifies CASSADPGNTIYF.

In DNA form, the CDR3 reads TGTGCCTGGACGGGCAATATACAAGAGACCCAGTACTTC. Amino acid sequence: CAWTGNIQETQYF. The chain uses TRBV30 and TRBJ2-5, with D uncertain. Germline CDR1 and CDR2: GTSNPN and SVGIG (reference sequence). Trimming shortened V by 4 bases and J by 2 bases, and 11 bases separated the two germline ends. This CDR3 has 13 residues.